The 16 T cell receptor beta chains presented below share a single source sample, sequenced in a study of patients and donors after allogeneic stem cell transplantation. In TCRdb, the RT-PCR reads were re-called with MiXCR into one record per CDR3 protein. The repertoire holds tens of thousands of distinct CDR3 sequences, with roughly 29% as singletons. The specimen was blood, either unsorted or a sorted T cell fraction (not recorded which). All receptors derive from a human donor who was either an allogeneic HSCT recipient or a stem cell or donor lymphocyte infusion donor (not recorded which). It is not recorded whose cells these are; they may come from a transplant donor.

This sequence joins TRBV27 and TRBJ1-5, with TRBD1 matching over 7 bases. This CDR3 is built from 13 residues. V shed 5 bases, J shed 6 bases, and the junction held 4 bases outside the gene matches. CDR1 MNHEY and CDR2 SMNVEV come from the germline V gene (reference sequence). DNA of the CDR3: TGTGCCAGCAGTCAGACAGGGCTTCAGCCCCAGCATTTT. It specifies CASSQTGLQPQHF.

The CDR3 sequence: CASSLIALQETQYF. The DNA for the CDR3 is TGCGCCAGCAGCCTTATAGCACTCCAAGAGACCCAGTACTTC. The chain carries TRBV4-3 and TRBJ2-5; D gene uncertain. This CDR3 region has 14 residues. V was shortened by 4 bases and J by 1 base, with 10 bases between the two germline ends. Germline V gives CDR1 LGHNA, CDR2 YSLEER.

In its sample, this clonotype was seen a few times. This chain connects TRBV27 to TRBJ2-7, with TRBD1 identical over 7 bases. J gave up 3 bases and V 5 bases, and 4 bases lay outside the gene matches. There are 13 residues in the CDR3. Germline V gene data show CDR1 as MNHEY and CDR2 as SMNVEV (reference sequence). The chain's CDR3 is CASSRQGIYEQYF. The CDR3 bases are TGTGCCAGCAGTCGACAGGGCATCTACGAGCAGTACTTC.

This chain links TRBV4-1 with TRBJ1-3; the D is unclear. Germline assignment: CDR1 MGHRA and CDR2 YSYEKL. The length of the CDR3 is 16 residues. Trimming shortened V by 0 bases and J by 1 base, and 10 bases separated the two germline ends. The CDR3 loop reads CASSQDPRISGNTIYF. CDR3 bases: TGCGCCAGCAGCCAAGATCCCCGAATTTCTGGAAACACCATATATTTT.

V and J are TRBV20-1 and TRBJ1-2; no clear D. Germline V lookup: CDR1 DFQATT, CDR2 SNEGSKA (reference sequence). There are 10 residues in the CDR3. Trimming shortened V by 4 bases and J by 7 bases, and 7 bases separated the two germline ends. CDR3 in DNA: TGCAGTGCTACTACGAGTGGCTACACCTTC. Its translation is CSATTSGYTF.

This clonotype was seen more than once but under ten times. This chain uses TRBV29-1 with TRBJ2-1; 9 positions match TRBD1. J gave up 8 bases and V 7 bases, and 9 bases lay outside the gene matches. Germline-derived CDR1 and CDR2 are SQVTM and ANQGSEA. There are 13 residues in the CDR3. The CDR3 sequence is CSGDSGTGHEQFF. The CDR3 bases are TGCAGCGGAGACTCTGGGACAGGGCATGAGCAGTTCTTC.

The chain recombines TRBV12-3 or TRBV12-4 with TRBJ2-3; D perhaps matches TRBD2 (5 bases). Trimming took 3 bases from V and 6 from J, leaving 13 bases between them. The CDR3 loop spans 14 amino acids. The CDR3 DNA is TGTGCCAGCAGTTTCGACATGTCGGGGGATACGCAGTATTTT. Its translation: CASSFDMSGDTQYF.

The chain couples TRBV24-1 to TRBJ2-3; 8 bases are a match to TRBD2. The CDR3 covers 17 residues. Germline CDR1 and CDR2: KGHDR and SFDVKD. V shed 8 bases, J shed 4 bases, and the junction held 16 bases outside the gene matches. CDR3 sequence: CATTTCKRGILADTQYF. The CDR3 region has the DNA TGTGCCACCACCACGTGCAAGCGGGGGATCTTGGCAGATACGCAGTATTTT.

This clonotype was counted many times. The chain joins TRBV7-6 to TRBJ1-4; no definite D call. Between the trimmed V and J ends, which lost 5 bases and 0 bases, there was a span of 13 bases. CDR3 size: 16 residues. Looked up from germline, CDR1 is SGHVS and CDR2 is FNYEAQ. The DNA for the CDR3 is TGTGCCAGCAGCCCCAAACCACGAGCAACTAATGAAAAACTGTTTTTT. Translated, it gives CASSPKPRATNEKLFF.

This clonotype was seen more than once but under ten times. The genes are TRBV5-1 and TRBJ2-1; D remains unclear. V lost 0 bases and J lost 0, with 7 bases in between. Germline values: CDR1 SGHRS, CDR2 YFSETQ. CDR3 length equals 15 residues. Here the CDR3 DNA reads TGCGCCAGCAGCTTGGACAATCCCTCCTACAATGAGCAGTTCTTC. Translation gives CASSLDNPSYNEQFF.

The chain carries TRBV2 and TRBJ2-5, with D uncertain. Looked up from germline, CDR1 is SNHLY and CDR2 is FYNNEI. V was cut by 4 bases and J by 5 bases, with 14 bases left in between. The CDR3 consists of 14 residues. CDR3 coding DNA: TGTGCCAGCAGTGCCGAGCTGGTCGTTGAGACCCAGTACTTC. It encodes CASSAELVVETQYF.

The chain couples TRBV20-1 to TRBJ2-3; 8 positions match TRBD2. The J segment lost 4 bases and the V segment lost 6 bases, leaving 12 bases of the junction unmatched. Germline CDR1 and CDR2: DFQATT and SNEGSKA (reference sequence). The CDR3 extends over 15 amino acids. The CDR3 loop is CSAYPGLGLADTQYF. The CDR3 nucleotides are TGCAGTGCGTACCCGGGACTAGGTCTAGCAGATACGCAGTATTTT.

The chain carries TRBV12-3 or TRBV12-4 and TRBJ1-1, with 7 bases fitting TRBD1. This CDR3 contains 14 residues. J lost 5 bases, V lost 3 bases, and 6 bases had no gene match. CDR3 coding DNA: TGTGCCAGCAGTTTTTGGCAGGGGGAAACTGAAGCTTTCTTT. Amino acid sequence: CASSFWQGETEAFF.

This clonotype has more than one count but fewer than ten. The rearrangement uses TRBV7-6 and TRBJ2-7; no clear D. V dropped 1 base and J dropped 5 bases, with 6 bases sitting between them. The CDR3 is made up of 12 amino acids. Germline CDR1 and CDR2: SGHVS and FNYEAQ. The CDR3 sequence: CASSLVGDEQYF. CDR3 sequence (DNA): TGTGCCAGCAGCTTAGTAGGCGACGAGCAGTACTTC.

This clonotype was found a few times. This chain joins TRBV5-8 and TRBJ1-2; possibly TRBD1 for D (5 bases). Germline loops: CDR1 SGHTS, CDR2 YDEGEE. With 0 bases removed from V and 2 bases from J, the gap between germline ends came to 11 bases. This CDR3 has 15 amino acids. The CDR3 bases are TGTGCCAGCAGCTTGGGGGGCACGCGCAACTATGGCTACACCTTC. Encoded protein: CASSLGGTRNYGYTF.

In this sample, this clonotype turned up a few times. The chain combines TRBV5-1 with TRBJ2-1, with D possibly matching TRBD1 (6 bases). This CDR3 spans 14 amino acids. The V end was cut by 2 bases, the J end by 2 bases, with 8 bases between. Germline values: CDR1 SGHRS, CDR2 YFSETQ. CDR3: CASSLRTAYNEQFF. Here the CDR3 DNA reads TGCGCCAGCAGCTTAAGGACAGCCTACAATGAGCAGTTCTTC.